The rows below give T cell receptor beta chains drawn from one sample of a study of TIL therapy for anti-PD-1-resistant metastatic lung cancer. Sequencing used immunoSEQ multiplex PCR; TCRdb keeps in-frame clones, though not all of them. The sample includes approximately 45,000 clones, 70% to 80% of them seen just once. This specimen consisted of blood, obtained at baseline. The receptors originated from a man aged 65 to 85 with non-small cell lung cancer. The CDR3 runs from the conserved cysteine through the conserved F or W. The order of the fields is V gene, clone size, D gene, J gene, CDR3 DNA, CDR3 protein. A D gene is named only where the DNA matches it firmly. Clone size is shown for a subset of rows, as once, few, many or a class of expanded clone.

V gene: TRBV27; clone size: NA; D gene: NA; J gene: TRBJ1-2; CDR3 DNA: TGTGCCAGCAGTTTCAGGGATAATCGTGGCTACACCTTC; CDR3 protein: CASSFRDNRGYTF
V gene: TRBV7-9; clone size: few; D gene: TRBD1; J gene: TRBJ1-5; CDR3 DNA: TGTGCCAGCAGCTTAGCGATTGACAGGGGGGATCAGCCCCAGCATTTT; CDR3 protein: CASSLAIDRGDQPQHF
V gene: TRBV9; clone size: NA; D gene: TRBD2; J gene: TRBJ2-1; CDR3 DNA: TGTGCCAGCAGCGTAGGGACTAGCGGGAGGGGGTCCTACAATGAGCAGTTCTTC; CDR3 protein: CASSVGTSGRGSYNEQFF
V gene: TRBV14; clone size: NA; D gene: TRBD2; J gene: TRBJ2-2; CDR3 DNA: TGTGCCAGCAGCCGAATCAAAGCGGGAGGCCTCACCGGGGAGCTGTTTTTT; CDR3 protein: CASSRIKAGGLTGELFF
V gene: TRBV7-8; clone size: NA; D gene: TRBD1; J gene: TRBJ1-6; CDR3 DNA: TGTGCCAGCAGCTCTCGGGACAGGGGGTCTAATTCACCCCTCCACTTT; CDR3 protein: CASSSRDRGSNSPLHF
V gene: TRBV19; clone size: NA; D gene: NA; J gene: TRBJ1-2; CDR3 DNA: TGTGCCACCAGAACTGATAACTATGGCTACACCTTC; CDR3 protein: CATRTDNYGYTF
V gene: TRBV27; clone size: NA; D gene: NA; J gene: TRBJ2-7; CDR3 DNA: TGTGCCAGCAGTTTAGCGTACCGCTACGAGCAGTACTTC; CDR3 protein: CASSLAYRYEQYF
V gene: TRBV6-1; clone size: NA; D gene: NA; J gene: TRBJ1-5; CDR3 DNA: TGTGCCACCTTCCAAAAGGGGTCCCAGCATTTT; CDR3 protein: CATFQKGSQHF
V gene: TRBV5-6; clone size: NA; D gene: NA; J gene: TRBJ1-2; CDR3 DNA: TGTGCCAGCAGCTCTCTGGGGAATATGGATGGCTACACCTTC; CDR3 protein: CASSSLGNMDGYTF
V gene: TRBV5-1; clone size: NA; D gene: NA; J gene: TRBJ2-6; CDR3 DNA: TGCGCCAGCAGCTTGGACAGGGCTGGGGCCAACGTCCTGACTTTC; CDR3 protein: CASSLDRAGANVLTF
V gene: TRBV27; clone size: NA; D gene: TRBD1; J gene: TRBJ2-2; CDR3 DNA: TGTGCCAGCAGTTTAAGGGGGCTCGGATTAACAGTTACCGGGGAGCTGTTTTTT; CDR3 protein: CASSLRGLGLTVTGELFF
V gene: TRBV7-2; clone size: NA; D gene: NA; J gene: TRBJ1-4; CDR3 DNA: TGTGCCAGCAGCCCAGACAGGACCGGTGGGGAACTGTTTTTT; CDR3 protein: CASSPDRTGGELFF
V gene: TRBV5-4; clone size: once; D gene: TRBD1; J gene: TRBJ2-1; CDR3 DNA: TGTGCCAGCAGCTCCCAAACCGGGACAGGGCACTACAATGAGCAGTTCTTC; CDR3 protein: CASSSQTGTGHYNEQFF
V gene: TRBV6-5; clone size: NA; D gene: NA; J gene: TRBJ1-5; CDR3 DNA: TGTGCCAGCAGTTTGGCAGGAAGCAATCAGCCCCAGCATTTT; CDR3 protein: CASSLAGSNQPQHF
V gene: TRBV6-5; clone size: once; D gene: TRBD2; J gene: TRBJ2-5; CDR3 DNA: TGTGCCAGCACCCCGGGACTACGCCAAGAGACCCAGTACTTC; CDR3 protein: CASTPGLRQETQYF
V gene: TRBV9; clone size: NA; D gene: TRBD1; J gene: TRBJ1-3; CDR3 DNA: TGTGCCAGCAGCGTAACAGGGGAAGGTGGAAACACCATATATTTT; CDR3 protein: CASSVTGEGGNTIYF
V gene: TRBV5-6; clone size: NA; D gene: NA; J gene: TRBJ1-4; CDR3 DNA: TGTGCCAGCAGCTTGCGGGTGACAACTAATGAAAAACTGTTTTTT; CDR3 protein: CASSLRVTTNEKLFF
V gene: TRBV19; clone size: NA; D gene: TRBD1; J gene: TRBJ1-2; CDR3 DNA: TGTGCCAGTAGTAGGGGACAGAAGGGCTACACCTTC; CDR3 protein: CASSRGQKGYTF
V gene: TRBV5-3; clone size: NA; D gene: NA; J gene: TRBJ2-1; CDR3 DNA: TGTGCCAGAAGCTTGCGGCTCGACAATGAGCAGTTCTTC; CDR3 protein: CARSLRLDNEQFF
V gene: TRBV5-5; clone size: NA; D gene: TRBD2; J gene: TRBJ2-7; CDR3 DNA: TGTGCCAGCAGTTCTCAGATGGTTAGCGGGAGCTCCTACGAGCAGTACTTC; CDR3 protein: CASSSQMVSGSSYEQYF
V gene: TRBV29-1; clone size: once; D gene: TRBD2; J gene: TRBJ2-5; CDR3 DNA: TGCAGCGTTGAAGAGGGTGGACTAGAGGCGACCCAGTACTTC; CDR3 protein: CSVEEGGLEATQYF
V gene: TRBV21-1; clone size: once; D gene: NA; J gene: TRBJ2-3; CDR3 DNA: TGTGCCAGCAGCCTCCGCACGGGGACGACAGGGGTATGGACAGATACGCAGTATTTT; CDR3 protein: CASSLRTGTTGVWTDTQYF
V gene: TRBV6-1; clone size: NA; D gene: NA; J gene: TRBJ2-2; CDR3 DNA: TGTGCCAGCGAAAAGACTTTAAACACCGGGGAGCTGTTTTTT; CDR3 protein: CASEKTLNTGELFF
V gene: TRBV7-7; clone size: NA; D gene: NA; J gene: TRBJ2-2; CDR3 DNA: TGTGCTAGCAGCTTAGCTGGTAACACCGGGGAGCTGTTTTTT; CDR3 protein: CASSLAGNTGELFF
V gene: TRBV7-8; clone size: NA; D gene: NA; J gene: TRBJ1-2; CDR3 DNA: TGTGCCAGCAGCTTAGGAGCGGGAGTCACTTATGGCTACACCTTC; CDR3 protein: CASSLGAGVTYGYTF
V gene: TRBV6-5; clone size: NA; D gene: NA; J gene: TRBJ1-5; CDR3 DNA: TGTGCCAGCAGCTCCACCCAGGGTCAGCCCCAGCATTTT; CDR3 protein: CASSSTQGQPQHF
V gene: TRBV28; clone size: once; D gene: TRBD2; J gene: TRBJ2-1; CDR3 DNA: TGTGCCAGCAGTTCGGCATTTACTAGCGGGAGGGCCAATGAGCAGTTCTTC; CDR3 protein: CASSSAFTSGRANEQFF
V gene: TRBV7-2; clone size: NA; D gene: NA; J gene: TRBJ2-1; CDR3 DNA: TGTGCCAGCAGCTTCGGTGACGGGGTGGGTGAGCAGTTCTTC; CDR3 protein: CASSFGDGVGEQFF
V gene: TRBV2; clone size: NA; D gene: NA; J gene: TRBJ2-1; CDR3 DNA: TGTGCCAGCAGCGAGTTGGGCCTCGATGAGCAGTTCTTC; CDR3 protein: CASSELGLDEQFF
V gene: TRBV7-9; clone size: once; D gene: NA; J gene: TRBJ2-7; CDR3 DNA: TGTGCCAGCAGCTTAGATGGGGGCTCCTACGAGCAGTACTTC; CDR3 protein: CASSLDGGSYEQYF
V gene: TRBV28; clone size: NA; D gene: NA; J gene: TRBJ1-2; CDR3 DNA: TGTGCCAGCAGTTTCTCCGGGACGGCCTCCGGCTATGGCTACACCTTC; CDR3 protein: CASSFSGTASGYGYTF
V gene: TRBV9; clone size: NA; D gene: NA; J gene: TRBJ1-4; CDR3 DNA: TGTGCCAGCTCTCTCGGGGCACCTAATGAAAAACTGTTTTTT; CDR3 protein: CASSLGAPNEKLFF
V gene: TRBV7-2; clone size: NA; D gene: NA; J gene: TRBJ2-3; CDR3 DNA: TGTGCCAGCAGCTTACGGGCCTTCACAGATACGCAGTATTTT; CDR3 protein: CASSLRAFTDTQYF